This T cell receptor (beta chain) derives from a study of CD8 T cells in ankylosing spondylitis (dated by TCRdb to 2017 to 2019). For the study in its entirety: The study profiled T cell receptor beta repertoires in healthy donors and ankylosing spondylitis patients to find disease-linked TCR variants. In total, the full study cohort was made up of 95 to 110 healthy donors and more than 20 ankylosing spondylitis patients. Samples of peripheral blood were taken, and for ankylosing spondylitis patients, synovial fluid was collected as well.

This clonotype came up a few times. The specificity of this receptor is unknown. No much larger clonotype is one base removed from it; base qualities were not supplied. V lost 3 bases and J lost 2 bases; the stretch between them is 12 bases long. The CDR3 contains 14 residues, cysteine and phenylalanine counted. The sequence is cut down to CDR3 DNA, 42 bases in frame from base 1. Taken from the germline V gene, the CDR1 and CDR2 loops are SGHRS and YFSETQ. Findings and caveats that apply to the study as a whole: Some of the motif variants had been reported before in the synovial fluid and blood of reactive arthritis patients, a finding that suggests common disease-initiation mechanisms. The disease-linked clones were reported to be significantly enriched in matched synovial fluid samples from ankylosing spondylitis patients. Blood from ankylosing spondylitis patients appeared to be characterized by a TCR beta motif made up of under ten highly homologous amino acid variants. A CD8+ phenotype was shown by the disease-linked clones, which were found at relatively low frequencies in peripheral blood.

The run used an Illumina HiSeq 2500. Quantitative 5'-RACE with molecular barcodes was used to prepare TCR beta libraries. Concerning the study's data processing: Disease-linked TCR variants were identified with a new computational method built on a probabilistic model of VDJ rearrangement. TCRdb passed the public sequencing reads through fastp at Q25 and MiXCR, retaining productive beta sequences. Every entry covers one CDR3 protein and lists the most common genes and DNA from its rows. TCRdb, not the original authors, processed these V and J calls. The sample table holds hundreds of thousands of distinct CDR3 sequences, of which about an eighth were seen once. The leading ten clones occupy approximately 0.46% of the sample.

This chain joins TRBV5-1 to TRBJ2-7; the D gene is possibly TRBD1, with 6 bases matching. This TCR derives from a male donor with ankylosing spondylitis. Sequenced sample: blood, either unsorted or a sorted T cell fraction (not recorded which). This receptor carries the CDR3 CASSSTGQTYEQYF. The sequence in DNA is TGCGCCAGCAGCTCCACCGGACAGACCTACGAGCAGTACTTC.